Below are 9 T cell receptor beta chains sequenced from a single sample in a study of T cell responses to AZD1222 COVID-19 vaccine. The table came from immunoSEQ multiplex PCR; TCRdb's copy has only in-frame clones and leaves some out. Seen here are 98,000 or so clones, approximately 88% observed once, and the top ten hold approximately 15%. The starting material was peripheral blood, obtained 28 days after the second AZD1222 dose. The receptors were gathered from an adult who received the AZD1222 COVID-19 vaccine.

The chain is built from TRBV19 and TRBJ2-1; no clear D. CDR1 is LNHDA and CDR2 is SQIVND in the germline V gene (reference sequence). The CDR3 length is 15 residues. The ends were cut back, 0 bases at V and 9 bases at J, with 15 bases in the middle. The CDR3 region is CASSIDHMGWGEQFF. CDR3 DNA sequence: TGTGCCAGTAGTATAGATCACATGGGTTGGGGTGAGCAGTTCTTC.

The chain is built from TRBV19 and TRBJ2-7; D may be TRBD1 or TRBD2 (5 bases each). The germline V gene encodes CDR1 LNHDA and CDR2 SQIVND (reference sequence). V gave up 1 base and J gave up 2 bases, with 12 bases separating them. CDR3 length equals 15 residues. The CDR3 here is CASSIAGGPTYEQYF. The CDR3 DNA reads TGTGCCAGTAGTATAGCTGGGGGACCGACCTACGAGCAGTACTTC.

J is TRBJ1-1 and V is TRBV10-3; TRBD1 might be the D (5 bases). Trimming pared 6 bases from V and 1 base from J, leaving 15 bases between. The CDR3 is 15 residues long. Germline loops: CDR1 ENHRY, CDR2 SYGVKD. The CDR3 DNA is TGTGCCATCAGCCTCTCCGGGACGGAGAACACTGAAGCTTTCTTT. Encoded protein: CAISLSGTENTEAFF.

On this clone: Other DNA sequences in the sample encode the same CDR3. The V and J genes are TRBV5-6 and TRBJ2-3; D gene ambiguous. The germline V and J ends were trimmed by 1 base and 1 base, with 4 bases remaining between them. Germline CDR1 and CDR2: SGHDT and YYEEEE. The CDR3 spans 13 residues. As DNA, the CDR3 is TGTGCCAGCAGCTTGAAGGGCACAGATACGCAGTATTTT. Encoded protein: CASSLKGTDTQYF. Together with reference TRBV5-6 and TRBJ2-3, the CDR3 gives the full variable domain: DAGVTQSPTHLIKTRGQQVTLRCSPKSGHDTVSWYQQALGQGPQFIFQYYEEEERQRGNFPDRFSGHQFPNYSSELNVNALLLGDSALYLCASSLKGTDTQYFGPGTRLTVL.

The chain recombines TRBV5-5 with TRBJ1-5; tentatively, D is TRBD1 (6 bases). This CDR3 has 14 amino acids. Germline V gene sequence: CDR1 SGHKS, CDR2 YYEKEE (reference sequence). With 3 bases removed from V and 2 bases from J, the gap between germline ends came to 9 bases. The CDR3 region is CASSSRTGNQPQHF. Here the CDR3 DNA reads TGTGCCAGCAGCTCAAGGACAGGCAATCAGCCCCAGCATTTT.

The chain combines TRBV19 with TRBJ2-5, with D unclear. The V and J ends lost 5 bases and 6 bases respectively, with 7 bases between them. The CDR3 is made up of 11 amino acids. The germline V gene has CDR1 LNHDA and CDR2 SQIVND (reference sequence). DNA for the CDR3: TGTGCCAGTAGTGCCCATCAGACCCAGTACTTC. Its translation is CASSAHQTQYF.

CDR3 nucleotides: TGTGCCAGCAGCCAGGCCGGGGCCGGGAACACTGAAGCTTTCTTT. Amino acids: CASSQAGAGNTEAFF. The chain uses TRBV6-5 and TRBJ1-1, with a weak D call TRBD1 (5 bases). Per the germline V gene, CDR1 is MNHEY and CDR2 is SVGAGI. The CDR3 sequence is 15 residues long. V lost 6 bases and J lost 1, with 15 bases in between.

V and J are TRBV3-1 (or the pseudogene TRBV3-2) and TRBJ2-2; D gene uncertain. The CDR3 spans 16 residues. V shed 1 base and J shed 5 bases, with 14 bases lying between them. The germline V gene has CDR1 LGHDT and CDR2 YNNKEL (reference sequence). In DNA form, the CDR3 reads TGTGCCAGCAGCCAAGTCGCTGGCTGGGGTACCGGGGAGCTGTTTTTT. Its translation is CASSQVAGWGTGELFF.

The V gene is TRBV7-9, the J gene TRBJ1-2; D might be TRBD1 (5 bases). Trimming took off 1 base at V and 0 bases at J, with 9 bases between the two ends. This CDR3 spans 15 amino acids. Germline CDR1 and CDR2: SEHNR and FQNEAQ (reference sequence). CDR3 sequence reads: CASSLVSGPNYGYTF. In nucleotides, the CDR3 is TGTGCCAGCAGCTTAGTATCGGGACCTAACTATGGCTACACCTTC.